This TCR beta chain was captured by sequencing in a study of blood T cell repertoires in COVID-19. Study background: Samples taken during acute and convalescent COVID-19 were collected in the United States, Italy and Spain. T cells, B-cell-depleted T cells, or PBMCs supplied cDNA or gDNA.

Germline CDR1 reads LNHDA; CDR2 reads SQIVND (reference sequence). The V segment lost 5 bases and the J segment 1 base; nucleotides outside the gene matches: 8. The CDR3 is made up of 16 amino acids. Authors' analysis steps: Amplification with reference gene primers provided the estimates of nucleated cell counts. The repertoire was sequenced with immunoSEQ multiplex PCR; TCRdb's copy has only in-frame clones and lacks some. V and J calls and clone size come straight from that table; D and trimming were deduced from the DNA. The profile shows under 200,000 clones, about 86% of them singletons. The specimen was peripheral blood. The chain combines TRBV19 with TRBJ2-3; TRBD2 aligns across 8 bases. This sequence was found in a human donor with acute or convalescent COVID-19. The donor label of this sample is uncertain. The CDR3 spells CASSVIAGQRTDTQYF. CDR3 in DNA: TGTGCCAGTAGTGTAATAGCGGGGCAGCGCACAGATACGCAGTATTTT. Full variable domain (rest looked up from reference TRBV19 and TRBJ2-3): DGGITQSPKYLFRKEGQNVTLSCEQNLNHDAMYWYRQDPGQGLRLIYYSQIVNDFQKGDIAEGYSVSREKKESFPLTVTSAQKNPTAFYLCASSVIAGQRTDTQYFGPGTRLTVL.